These 27 T cell receptor beta chains were sequenced from one sample in a study of OX40 agonist ivuxolimab in advanced cancers. Sequencing used immunoSEQ multiplex PCR; TCRdb keeps in-frame clones, though not all of them. The sample has tens of thousands of clones; roughly nine tenths are singletons. Sequencing was performed on CD4+ or CD8+ T cells sorted from blood, taken in a trial of the OX40 agonist ivuxolimab. Every receptor here comes from an adult with an advanced solid tumor such as melanoma, head and neck, liver or kidney cancer.

The J gene is TRBJ2-1, the V gene TRBV7-3; D is possibly TRBD1 (6 bases). From germline, CDR1 is SGHTA and CDR2 FQGTGA. The CDR3 length is 13 residues. The V and J ends lost 5 bases and 9 bases respectively, with 14 bases between them. Here the CDR3 reads CASSPSGGGEQFF. CDR3 nucleotides: TGTGCCAGCAGCCCGAGTGGGGGCGGTGAGCAGTTCTTC.

This chain uses TRBV7-2 with TRBJ2-7; TRBD1 matches 8 bases. The J segment lost 3 bases and the V segment lost 9 bases, leaving 16 bases of the junction unmatched. The CDR3 spans 16 residues. Germline lookup yields CDR1 SGHTA and CDR2 FQGNSA. In DNA, the CDR3 is TGTGCCAGTCCGGACAGGGCAAGGGCTTTCAGCTACGAGCAGTACTTC. Translation: CASPDRARAFSYEQYF.

The chain carries TRBV9 and TRBJ2-3; 9 bases are a match to TRBD1. This CDR3 comprises 16 residues. J was trimmed by 6 bases and V by 4 bases; bases with no gene match: 12. Germline CDR1 reads SGDLS; CDR2 reads YYNGEE. The CDR3 protein is CASSSLGSGQGDTQYF. In DNA, the CDR3 is TGTGCCAGCAGCTCCCTGGGGAGTGGACAGGGGGATACGCAGTATTTT.

The rearrangement uses TRBV14 and TRBJ2-3; D might be TRBD2 (5 bases). This CDR3 spans 14 amino acids. Germline CDR1 and CDR2: SGHDN and FVKESK. The V end was cut by 4 bases, the J end by 0 bases, with 8 bases between. CDR3 sequence: CASSPWTSTDTQYF. CDR3 coding DNA: TGTGCCAGCAGCCCATGGACTAGCACAGATACGCAGTATTTT.

V is TRBV4-1 and J is TRBJ1-1; tentative D call: TRBD1 (6 bases). V lost 4 bases, J lost 5 bases, and 20 bases lay in between. The CDR3 length is 16 residues. Germline V gives CDR1 MGHRA, CDR2 YSYEKL. The CDR3: CASSPGRGARSTEAFF. The CDR3 DNA is TGCGCCAGCAGCCCCGGGAGGGGGGCGCGAAGTACTGAAGCTTTCTTT.

The V call is TRBV6-5, the J call TRBJ1-1, with 9 positions matching TRBD1. CDR1 and CDR2 from the germline V gene are MNHEY and SVGAGI. The CDR3 consists of 14 residues. Trimming cost V 6 bases and J 3 bases; bases outside gene matches: 5. Here the CDR3 DNA reads TGTGCCAGCAGCAGACAGGGGGTGTACACTGAAGCTTTCTTT. Translating it yields CASSRQGVYTEAFF.

V usage is TRBV5-1 and J usage is TRBJ2-2; D may be TRBD1 (5 bases). The V gene lost 2 bases and the J gene lost 4 bases, with 12 bases spanning the gap. Germline V gives CDR1 SGHRS, CDR2 YFSETQ. This CDR3 is built from 15 residues. The CDR3 is CASSFGQGTTGELFF. Written as DNA, the CDR3 is TGCGCCAGCAGCTTCGGTCAGGGCACCACCGGGGAGCTGTTTTTT.

The gene calls are TRBV19 and TRBJ1-2; D is perhaps TRBD1 (5 bases). The germline V gene encodes CDR1 LNHDA and CDR2 SQIVND (reference sequence). The CDR3 consists of 13 residues. Trimming shortened V by 2 bases and J by 6 bases, and 10 bases separated the two germline ends. As DNA, the CDR3 is TGTGCCAGTAGTATATCCGACAGAAATGGCTACACCTTC. It translates to CASSISDRNGYTF.

The chain uses TRBV4-3 and TRBJ2-7; D remains unclear. Germline CDR1 is LGHNA and CDR2 is YSLEER. There are 14 residues in the CDR3. V was trimmed by 0 bases and J by 0 bases, leaving 6 bases between them. CDR3 sequence reads: CASSQDRTSYEQYF. CDR3 sequence (DNA): TGCGCCAGCAGCCAAGATAGGACCTCCTACGAGCAGTACTTC.

The gene calls are TRBV9 and TRBJ1-6; D is ambiguous. Trimming stripped 0 bases from V and 10 bases from J, with 5 bases between. The CDR3 sequence is 12 residues long. Per the germline V gene, CDR1 is SGDLS and CDR2 is YYNGEE. This CDR3 reads CASSVGSSPLHF. CDR3 in DNA: TGTGCCAGCAGCGTAGGGTCCTCACCCCTCCACTTT.

The gene calls are TRBV7-2 and TRBJ2-7; TRBD1 matches at 8 bases. The CDR3 is 15 residues long. Trimming removed 6 bases from V and 0 bases from J; junction bases left unmatched: 7. Germline-derived CDR1 and CDR2 are SGHTA and FQGNSA. The CDR3 here is CASSMSDRDSYEQYF. In nucleotides, the CDR3 is TGTGCCAGCAGTATGTCGGACAGGGACTCCTACGAGCAGTACTTC. Using reference TRBV7-2 and TRBJ2-7 for the parts outside the CDR3, the full variable domain is GAGVSQSPSNKVTEKGKDVELRCDPISGHTALYWYRQSLGQGLEFLIYFQGNSAPDKSGLPSDRFSAERTGGSVSTLTIQRTQQEDSAVYLCASSMSDRDSYEQYFGPGTRLTVT.

This chain's CDR3 is CATSSQGQAYNEQFF. The CDR3 coding sequence is TGTGCCACCAGCAGTCAGGGTCAAGCGTACAATGAGCAGTTCTTC. J is TRBJ2-1 and V is TRBV15, with D possibly matching TRBD1 (5 bases). Germline V gives CDR1 LNHNV, CDR2 YYDKDF (reference sequence). Trimming stripped 3 bases from V and 4 bases from J, with 13 bases between. The CDR3 spans 15 residues.

The V and J genes are TRBV28 and TRBJ1-3, with D possibly TRBD1 on 6 matching bases. Looked up from germline, CDR1 is MDHEN and CDR2 is SYDVKM. This CDR3 comprises 16 residues. V dropped 6 bases and J dropped 0 bases, with 15 bases sitting between them. The CDR3 sequence: CASSPWTVISGNTIYF. CDR3 DNA sequence: TGTGCCAGCAGCCCCTGGACAGTCATCTCTGGAAACACCATATATTTT.

V gene TRBV5-1 combines with J gene TRBJ2-2; 11 bases line up with TRBD2. The CDR3 spans 17 residues. The V segment lost 1 base and the J segment 1 base; nucleotides outside the gene matches: 3. Germline-derived CDR1 and CDR2 are SGHRS and YFSETQ. CDR3 amino acids: CASSLTGTSGNTGELFF. The CDR3 nucleotides are TGCGCCAGCAGCTTGACAGGGACTAGCGGGAACACCGGGGAGCTGTTTTTT.

The chain joins TRBV5-1 to TRBJ2-7, with 7 bases lining up with TRBD2. There are 13 residues in the CDR3. Germline V lookup: CDR1 SGHRS, CDR2 YFSETQ. With V trimmed by 4 bases and J by 4 bases, 5 bases remained unmatched. CDR3 protein: CASSGTNPYEQYF. CDR3 bases: TGCGCCAGCAGCGGGACTAACCCTTACGAGCAGTACTTC.

The chain employs TRBV6-5 and TRBJ2-7; D is uncertain. The CDR3 totals 14 residues. CDR1 and CDR2 (germline): MNHEY, SVGAGI. Trimming removed 0 bases at V and 6 bases at J, with 12 bases between. In DNA form, the CDR3 reads TGTGCCAGCAGTTACTCGGGTGGCCCGTTCGAGCAGTACTTC. It specifies CASSYSGGPFEQYF.

The CDR3 DNA sequence: TGTGCCAGCAGCCCGGGTCTTCAAGAGACCCAGTACTTC. The encoded protein is CASSPGLQETQYF. The V gene is TRBV5-4, the J gene TRBJ2-5, with no clear D. The CDR3 length is 13 residues. Germline CDR1 SGHNT, CDR2 YYREEE (reference sequence). The V and J ends lost 4 bases and 2 bases respectively, with 9 bases between them.

The V call is TRBV7-7, the J call TRBJ2-7; 8 positions agree with TRBD2. Germline CDR1 and CDR2: SSHAT and FNYEAQ (reference sequence). The CDR3 spans 16 residues. Trimming at V came to 1 base and at J to 5 bases, leaving 10 bases not matched to a gene. The CDR3 here is CASSLGYREGLNEQYF. The CDR3 bases are TGTGCCAGCAGCTTAGGTTACCGGGAGGGCCTCAACGAGCAGTACTTC. The complete variable domain, with remaining parts taken from reference TRBV7-7 and TRBJ2-7, reads GAGVSQSPRYKVTKRGQDVTLRCDPISSHATLYWYQQALGQGPEFLTYFNYEAQPDKSGLPSDRFSAERPEGSISTLTIQRTEQRDSAMYRCASSLGYREGLNEQYFGPGTRLTVT.

The chain carries TRBV5-6 and TRBJ1-1, with D possibly matching TRBD1 (6 bases). Germline CDR1 reads SGHDT; CDR2 reads YYEEEE. This CDR3 region has 12 residues. The V end was cut by 9 bases, the J end by 1 base, with 10 bases between. The CDR3 spells CATGQQNTEAFF. In DNA form, the CDR3 reads TGTGCCACTGGACAGCAGAACACTGAAGCTTTCTTT.

The V gene is TRBV29-1, the J gene TRBJ1-1, with D unresolved. V was shortened by 4 bases and J by 2 bases, with 8 bases between the two germline ends. The CDR3 consists of 12 residues. Germline V gene data show CDR1 as SQVTM and CDR2 as ANQGSEA. CDR3 in amino acids: CSVAIGNTEAFF. The CDR3 coding sequence is TGCAGCGTTGCTATAGGTAACACTGAAGCTTTCTTT.

The J gene is TRBJ2-1, the V gene TRBV28, with 10 bases lining up with TRBD2. The CDR3 has 17 amino acids. Germline CDR1 reads MDHEN; CDR2 reads SYDVKM. V lost 3 bases to trimming and J lost 2 bases; unmatched junction nucleotides: 7. The CDR3 here is CASSFPASGGPYNEQFF. The CDR3 coding sequence is TGTGCCAGCAGTTTTCCGGCTAGCGGGGGACCCTACAATGAGCAGTTCTTC.

This chain uses TRBV6-1 with TRBJ1-1; no definite D call. Germline loops: CDR1 MNHNS, CDR2 SASEGT. The length of the CDR3 is 15 residues. V was pared by 5 bases and J by 3 bases, with 16 bases between. The CDR3 spells CASSHYSTGDTEAFF. The CDR3 nucleotides read TGTGCCAGCAGTCATTACAGCACCGGGGACACTGAAGCTTTCTTT.

V usage is TRBV28 and J usage is TRBJ1-6, with D hard to call. The V gene's germline CDR1 is MDHEN and CDR2 SYDVKM. This CDR3 spans 16 amino acids. Trimming took off 3 bases at V and 4 bases at J, with 13 bases between the two ends. The CDR3 loop is CASSLPAVRYNSPLHF. The CDR3 DNA follows: TGTGCCAGCAGTTTGCCGGCAGTCCGGTATAATTCACCCCTCCACTTT. Filled out from reference TRBV28 and TRBJ1-6, the complete variable domain reads DVKVTQSSRYLVKRTGEKVFLECVQDMDHENMFWYRQDPGLGLRLIYFSYDVKMKEKGDIPEGYSVSREKKERFSLILESASTNQTSMYLCASSLPAVRYNSPLHFGNGTRLTVT.

The V and J genes are TRBV7-3 and TRBJ2-3, with D perhaps TRBD2 (6 bases). Germline lookup yields CDR1 SGHTA and CDR2 FQGTGA. Between the trimmed V and J ends, which lost 1 base and 0 bases, there was a span of 14 bases. This CDR3 spans 17 amino acids. This CDR3 reads CASSLRRVGTSTDTQYF. Here the CDR3 DNA reads TGTGCCAGCAGCTTAAGGCGAGTTGGGACTAGCACAGATACGCAGTATTTT.

This chain links TRBV19 with TRBJ1-5; D call uncertain. Germline loops: CDR1 LNHDA, CDR2 SQIVND (reference sequence). CDR3 length equals 13 residues. V lost 4 bases to trimming and J lost 7 bases, with 11 bases between them. The CDR3 nucleotides are TGTGCCAGTAGTACCCCGGGGAAGCAGCCCCAGCATTTT. As protein: CASSTPGKQPQHF. The full variable domain, rest sourced from reference TRBV19 and TRBJ1-5, is DGGITQSPKYLFRKEGQNVTLSCEQNLNHDAMYWYRQDPGQGLRLIYYSQIVNDFQKGDIAEGYSVSREKKESFPLTVTSAQKNPTAFYLCASSTPGKQPQHFGDGTRLSIL.

The chain links TRBV7-9 to TRBJ2-5; 7 nucleotides align to TRBD1. Germline V gene lookup returns CDR1 SEHNR and CDR2 FQNEAQ (reference sequence). The CDR3 sequence is 13 residues long. The V segment lost 6 bases and the J segment 2 bases; nucleotides outside the gene matches: 3. CDR3: CASSRDSQETQYF. CDR3 sequence (DNA): TGTGCCAGCAGTCGGGACAGTCAAGAGACCCAGTACTTC.

The rearrangement joins TRBV4-3 to TRBJ2-7, with 9 bases identical to TRBD2. This CDR3 spans 17 amino acids. The V gene's germline CDR1 is LGHNA and CDR2 YSLEER. Unmatched junction bases numbered 11, after V lost 0 bases and J lost 5 bases. DNA for the CDR3: TGCGCCAGCAGCCAAGATAGTGTTCGACTAGCGGAAGACGAGCAGTACTTC. As protein: CASSQDSVRLAEDEQYF.